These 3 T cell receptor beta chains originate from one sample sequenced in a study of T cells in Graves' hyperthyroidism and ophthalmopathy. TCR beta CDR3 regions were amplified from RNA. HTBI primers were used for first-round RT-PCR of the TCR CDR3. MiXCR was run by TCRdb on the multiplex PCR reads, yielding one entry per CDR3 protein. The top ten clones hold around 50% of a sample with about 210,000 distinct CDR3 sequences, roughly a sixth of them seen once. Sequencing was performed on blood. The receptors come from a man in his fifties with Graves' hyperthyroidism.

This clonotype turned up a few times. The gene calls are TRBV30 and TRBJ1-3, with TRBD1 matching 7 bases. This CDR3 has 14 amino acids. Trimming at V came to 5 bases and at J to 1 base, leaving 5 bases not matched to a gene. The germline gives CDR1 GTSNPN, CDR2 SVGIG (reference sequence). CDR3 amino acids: CAWAQGLSGNTIYF. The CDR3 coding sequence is TGTGCCTGGGCACAGGGGCTGTCTGGAAACACCATATATTTT.

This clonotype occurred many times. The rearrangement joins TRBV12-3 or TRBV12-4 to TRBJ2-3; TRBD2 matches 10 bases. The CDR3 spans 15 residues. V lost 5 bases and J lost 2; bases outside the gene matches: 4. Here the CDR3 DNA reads TGTGCCAGCAGTACTGGGACTAGCGACACAGATACGCAGTATTTT. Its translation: CASSTGTSDTDTQYF.

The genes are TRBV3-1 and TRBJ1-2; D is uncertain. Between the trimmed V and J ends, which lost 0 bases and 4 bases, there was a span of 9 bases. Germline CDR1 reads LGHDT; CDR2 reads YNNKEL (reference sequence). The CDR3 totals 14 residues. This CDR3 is CASSQERLPYGYTF. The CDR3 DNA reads TGTGCCAGCAGCCAAGAAAGGCTCCCCTATGGCTACACCTTC.